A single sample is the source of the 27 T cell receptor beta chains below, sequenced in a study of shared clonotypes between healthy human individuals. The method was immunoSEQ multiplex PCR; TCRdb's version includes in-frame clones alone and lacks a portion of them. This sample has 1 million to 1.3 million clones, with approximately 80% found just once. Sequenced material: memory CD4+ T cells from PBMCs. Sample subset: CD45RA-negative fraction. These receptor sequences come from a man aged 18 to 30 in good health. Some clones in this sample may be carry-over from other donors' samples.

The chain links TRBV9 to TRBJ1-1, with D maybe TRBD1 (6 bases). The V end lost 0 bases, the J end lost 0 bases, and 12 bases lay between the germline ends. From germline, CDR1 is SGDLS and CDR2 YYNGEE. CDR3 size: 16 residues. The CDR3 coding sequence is TGTGCCAGCAGCGTAGATCCCCAGGGGCTGAACACTGAAGCTTTCTTT. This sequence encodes CASSVDPQGLNTEAFF.

The DNA of the CDR3 is TGTGCCACCTCCATGGAGTCCGGGGCCAACGTCCTGACTTTC. This codes for CATSMESGANVLTF. The chain joins TRBV6-5 to TRBJ2-6; no firm D call. Trimming shortened V by 10 bases and J by 4 bases, and 14 bases separated the two germline ends. The germline gives CDR1 MNHEY, CDR2 SVGAGI. This CDR3 has 14 amino acids.

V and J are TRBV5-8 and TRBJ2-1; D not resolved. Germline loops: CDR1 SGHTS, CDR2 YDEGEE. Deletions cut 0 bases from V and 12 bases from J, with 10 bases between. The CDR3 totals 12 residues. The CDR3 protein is CASSLGDWWQFF. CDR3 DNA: TGTGCCAGCAGCTTGGGAGATTGGTGGCAGTTCTTC.

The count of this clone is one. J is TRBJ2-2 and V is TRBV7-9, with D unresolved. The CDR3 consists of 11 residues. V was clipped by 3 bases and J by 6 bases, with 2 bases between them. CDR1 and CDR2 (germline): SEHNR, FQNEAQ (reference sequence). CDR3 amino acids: CASSFPGELFF. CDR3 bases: TGTGCCAGCAGCTTCCCCGGGGAGCTGTTTTTT.

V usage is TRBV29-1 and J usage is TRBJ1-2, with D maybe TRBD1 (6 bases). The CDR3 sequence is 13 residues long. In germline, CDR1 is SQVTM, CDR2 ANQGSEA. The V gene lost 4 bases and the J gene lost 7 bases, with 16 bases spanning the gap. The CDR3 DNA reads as TGCAGCGTTGTGCAGGGGAGGATAGCTGGCTACACCTTC. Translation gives CSVVQGRIAGYTF.

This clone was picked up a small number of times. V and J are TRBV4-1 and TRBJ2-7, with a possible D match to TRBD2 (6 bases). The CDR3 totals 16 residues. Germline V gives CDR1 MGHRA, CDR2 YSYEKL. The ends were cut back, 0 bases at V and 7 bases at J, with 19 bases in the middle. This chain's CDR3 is CASSQDTAGTVREQYF. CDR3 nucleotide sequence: TGCGCCAGCAGCCAAGATACAGCAGGGACTGTACGAGAGCAGTACTTC.

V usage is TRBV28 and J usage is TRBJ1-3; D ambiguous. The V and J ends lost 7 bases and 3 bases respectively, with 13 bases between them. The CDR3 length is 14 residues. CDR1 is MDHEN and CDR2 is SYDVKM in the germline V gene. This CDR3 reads CASTLSGGGNTIYF. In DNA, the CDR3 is TGTGCCAGCACCTTGAGTGGCGGTGGAAACACCATATATTTT.

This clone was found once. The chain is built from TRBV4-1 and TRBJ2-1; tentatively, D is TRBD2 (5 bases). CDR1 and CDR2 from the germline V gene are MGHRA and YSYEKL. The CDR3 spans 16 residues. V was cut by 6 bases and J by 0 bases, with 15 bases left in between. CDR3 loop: CASRFSGENSYNEQFF. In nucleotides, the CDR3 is TGCGCCAGCAGATTTTCCGGGGAAAACTCCTACAATGAGCAGTTCTTC.

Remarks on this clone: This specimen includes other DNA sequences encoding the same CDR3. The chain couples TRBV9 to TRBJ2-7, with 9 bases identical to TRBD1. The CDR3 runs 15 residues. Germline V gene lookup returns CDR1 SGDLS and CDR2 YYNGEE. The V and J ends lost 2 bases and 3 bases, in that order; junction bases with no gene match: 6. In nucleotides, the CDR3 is TGTGCCAGCAGCGTTGGGGGACAGGGTGGCTACGAGCAGTACTTC. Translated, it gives CASSVGGQGGYEQYF. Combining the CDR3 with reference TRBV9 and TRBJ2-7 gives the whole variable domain DSGVTQTPKHLITATGQRVTLRCSPRSGDLSVYWYQQSLDQGLQFLIQYYNGEERAKGNILERFSAQQFPDLHSELNLSSLELGDSALYFCASSVGGQGGYEQYFGPGTRLTVT.

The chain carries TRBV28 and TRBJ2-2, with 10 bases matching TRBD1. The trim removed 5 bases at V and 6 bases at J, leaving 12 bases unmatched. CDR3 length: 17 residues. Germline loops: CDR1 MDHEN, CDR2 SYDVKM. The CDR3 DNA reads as TGTGCCAGCAGTCCCCACACAGGACAGGGGGTAGCCGGGGAGCTGTTTTTT. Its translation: CASSPHTGQGVAGELFF.

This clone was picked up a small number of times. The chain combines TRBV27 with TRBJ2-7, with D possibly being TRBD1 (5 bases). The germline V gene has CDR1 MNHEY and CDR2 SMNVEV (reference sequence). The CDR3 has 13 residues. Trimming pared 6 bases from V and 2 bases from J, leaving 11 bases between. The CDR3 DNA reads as TGTGCCAGCAGAAGACAGCTACCCTACGAGCAGTACTTC. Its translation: CASRRQLPYEQYF.

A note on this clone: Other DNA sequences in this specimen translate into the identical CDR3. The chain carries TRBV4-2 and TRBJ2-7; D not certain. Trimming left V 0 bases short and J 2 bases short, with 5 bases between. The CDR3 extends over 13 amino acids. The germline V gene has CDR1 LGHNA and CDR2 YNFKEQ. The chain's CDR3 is CASSQDLAYEQYF. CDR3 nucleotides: TGTGCCAGCAGCCAAGATTTAGCCTACGAGCAGTACTTC.

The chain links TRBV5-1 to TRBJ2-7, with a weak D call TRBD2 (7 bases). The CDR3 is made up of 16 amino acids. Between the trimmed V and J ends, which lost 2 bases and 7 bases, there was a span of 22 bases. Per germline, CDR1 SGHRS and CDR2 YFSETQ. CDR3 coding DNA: TGCGCCAGCAGCTTCTTGACTAGCACATCAGGGGTGGAGCAGTACTTC. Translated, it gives CASSFLTSTSGVEQYF. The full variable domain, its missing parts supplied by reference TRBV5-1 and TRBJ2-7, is KAGVTQTPRYLIKTRGQQVTLSCSPISGHRSVSWYQQTPGQGLQFLFEYFSETQRNKGNFPGRFSGRQFSNSRSEMNVSTLELGDSALYLCASSFLTSTSGVEQYFGPGTRLTVT.

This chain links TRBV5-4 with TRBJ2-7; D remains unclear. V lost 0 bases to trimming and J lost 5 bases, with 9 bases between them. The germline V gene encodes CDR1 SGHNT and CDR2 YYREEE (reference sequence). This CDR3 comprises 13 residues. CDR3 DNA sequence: TGTGCCAGCAGCTTGGTGGCAGTCGACGAGCAGTACTTC. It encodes CASSLVAVDEQYF.

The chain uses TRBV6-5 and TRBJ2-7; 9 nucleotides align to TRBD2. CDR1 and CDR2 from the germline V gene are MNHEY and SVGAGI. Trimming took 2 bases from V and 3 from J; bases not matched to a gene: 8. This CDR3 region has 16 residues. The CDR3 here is CASSYHEREVYYEQYF. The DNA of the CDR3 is TGTGCCAGCAGTTACCACGAGCGGGAGGTATACTACGAGCAGTACTTC.

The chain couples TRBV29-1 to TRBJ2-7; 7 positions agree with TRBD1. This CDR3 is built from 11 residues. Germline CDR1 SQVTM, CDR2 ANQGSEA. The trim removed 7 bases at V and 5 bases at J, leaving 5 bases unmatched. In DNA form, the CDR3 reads TGCAGCGGGAAACAGGGGAACGAGCAGTACTTC. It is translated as CSGKQGNEQYF.

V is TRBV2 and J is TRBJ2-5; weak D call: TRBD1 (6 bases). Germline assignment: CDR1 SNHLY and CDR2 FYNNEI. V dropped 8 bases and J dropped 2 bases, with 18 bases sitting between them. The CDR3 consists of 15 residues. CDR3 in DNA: TGTGCCAGCGAAGACTCCAGCAGGGGTCAAGAGACCCAGTACTTC. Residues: CASEDSSRGQETQYF.

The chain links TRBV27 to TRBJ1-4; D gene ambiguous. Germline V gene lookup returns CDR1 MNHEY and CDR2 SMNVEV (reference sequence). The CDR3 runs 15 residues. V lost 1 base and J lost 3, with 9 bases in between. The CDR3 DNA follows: TGTGCCAGCAGTTTATTGTCCCCCGCTAATGAAAAACTGTTTTTT. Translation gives CASSLLSPANEKLFF.

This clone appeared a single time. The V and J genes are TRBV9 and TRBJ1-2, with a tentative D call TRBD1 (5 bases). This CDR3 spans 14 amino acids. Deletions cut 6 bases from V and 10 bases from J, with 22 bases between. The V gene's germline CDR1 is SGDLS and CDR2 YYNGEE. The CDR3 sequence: CASTNLGPLYDYTF. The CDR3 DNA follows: TGTGCCAGCACAAACCTGGGGCCTCTTTACGACTACACCTTC.

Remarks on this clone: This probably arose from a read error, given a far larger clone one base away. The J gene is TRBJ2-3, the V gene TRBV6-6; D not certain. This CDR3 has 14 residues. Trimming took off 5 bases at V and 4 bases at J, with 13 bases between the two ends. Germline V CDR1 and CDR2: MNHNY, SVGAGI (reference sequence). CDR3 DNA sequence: TGTGCCAGCAGTAAGGGCAGGCCCCCAGATACGCAGTATTTT. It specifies CASSKGRPPDTQYF.

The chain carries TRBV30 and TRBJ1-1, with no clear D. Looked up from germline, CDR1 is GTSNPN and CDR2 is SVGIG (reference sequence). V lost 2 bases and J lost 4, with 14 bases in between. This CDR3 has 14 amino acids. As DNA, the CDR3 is TGTGCCTGGAGTCCATACCAGTTAGGCACTGAAGCTTTCTTT. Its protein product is CAWSPYQLGTEAFF. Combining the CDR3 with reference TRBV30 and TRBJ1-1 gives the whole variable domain SQTIHQWPATLVQPVGSPLSLECTVEGTSNPNLYWYRQAAGRGLQLLFYSVGIGQISSEVPQNLSASRPQDRQFILSSKKLLLSDSGFYLCAWSPYQLGTEAFFGQGTRLTVV.

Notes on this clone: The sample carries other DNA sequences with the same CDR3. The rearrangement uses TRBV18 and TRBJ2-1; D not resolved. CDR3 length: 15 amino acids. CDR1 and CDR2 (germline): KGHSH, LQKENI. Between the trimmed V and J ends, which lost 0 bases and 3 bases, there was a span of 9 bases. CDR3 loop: CASSPPGDGYNEQFF. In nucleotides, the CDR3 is TGTGCCAGCTCACCACCCGGAGACGGCTACAATGAGCAGTTCTTC.

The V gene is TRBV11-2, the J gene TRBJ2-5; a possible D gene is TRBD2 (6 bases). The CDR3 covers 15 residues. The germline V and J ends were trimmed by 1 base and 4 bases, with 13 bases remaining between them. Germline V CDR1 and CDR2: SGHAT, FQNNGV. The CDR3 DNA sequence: TGTGCCAGCAGCTTAGTTGGAGGGCAGTTAGAGACCCAGTACTTC. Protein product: CASSLVGGQLETQYF.

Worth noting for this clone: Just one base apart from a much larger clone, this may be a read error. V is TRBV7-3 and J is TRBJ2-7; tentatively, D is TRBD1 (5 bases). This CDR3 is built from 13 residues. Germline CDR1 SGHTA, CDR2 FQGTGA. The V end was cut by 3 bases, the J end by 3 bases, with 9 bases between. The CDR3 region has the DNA TGTGCCAGCAGCTTGGCTCAGGGCTACGAGCAGTACTTC. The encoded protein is CASSLAQGYEQYF. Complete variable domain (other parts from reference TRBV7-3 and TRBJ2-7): GAGVSQTPSNKVTEKGKYVELRCDPISGHTALYWYRQSLGQGPEFLIYFQGTGAADDSGLPNDRFFAVRPEGSVSTLKIQRTERGDSAVYLCASSLAQGYEQYFGPGTRLTVT.

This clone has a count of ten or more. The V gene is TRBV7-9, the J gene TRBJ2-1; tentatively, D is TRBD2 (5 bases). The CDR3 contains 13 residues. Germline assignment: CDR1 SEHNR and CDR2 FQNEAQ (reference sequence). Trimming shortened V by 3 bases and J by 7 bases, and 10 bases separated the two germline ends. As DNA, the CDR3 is TGTGCCAGCAGCTTTGCGGGCGGGAATGAGCAGTTCTTC. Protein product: CASSFAGGNEQFF.

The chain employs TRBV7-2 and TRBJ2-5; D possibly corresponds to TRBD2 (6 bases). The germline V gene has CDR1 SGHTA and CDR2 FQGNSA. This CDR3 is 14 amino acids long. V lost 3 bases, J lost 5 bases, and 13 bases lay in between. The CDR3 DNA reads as TGTGCCAGCAGCTTGGCGGGGCGCACGGAGACCCAGTACTTC. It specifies CASSLAGRTETQYF.

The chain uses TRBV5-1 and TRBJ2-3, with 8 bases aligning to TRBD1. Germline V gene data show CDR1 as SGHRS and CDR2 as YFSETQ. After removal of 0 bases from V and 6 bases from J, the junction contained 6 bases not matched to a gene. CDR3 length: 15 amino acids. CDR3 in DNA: TGCGCCAGCAGCTTGGGTGACAGGGGAGGTGATACGCAGTATTTT. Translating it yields CASSLGDRGGDTQYF.